The source of this T cell receptor (beta chain) is a study of blood T cells in healthy people across ages. Study at large: T cells yielded about one barcoded beta molecule per two cells through template switching.

A remark on this clonotype: Its target is unknown.

A J-beta primer mix and a sample-barcoded 5' primer were used in a second PCR of roughly 7 to 12 cycles. MiXCR was run by TCRdb on the 5' RACE reads, yielding one entry per CDR3 protein. The sample contains around 750,000 distinct CDR3 sequences, roughly 50% of which appear only once. Study-level results: Greater diversity and more naive CD4+ cells were seen in long-lived donors than in aged donors.

Per sample, at least 5 micrograms of total RNA were extracted. The V segment lost 2 bases and the J segment 4 bases; nucleotides outside the gene matches: 5. The CDR3 contains 16 residues. Germline CDR1 reads LGHDT; CDR2 reads YNNKEL (reference sequence). The receptor comes from a man at least 80 years old in good health. Sequencing was performed on blood. The rearrangement links TRBV3-1 to TRBJ2-2; 9 bases align to TRBD2. The CDR3 region has the DNA TGTGCCAGCAGCCAATTAGCGGGAGTTGGCACCGGGGAGCTGTTTTTT. This translates into CASSQLAGVGTGELFF.